This passage covers 27 T cell receptor beta chains from one sample sequenced in a study of PD-L1 blockade in urothelial cancer. The data were produced by immunoSEQ multiplex PCR, yet TCRdb's version contains in-frame clones alone and is incomplete. This table has roughly 90,000 clones, more than 80% appearing once. Specified time point: pretreatment peripheral blood. Sequenced here: PBMCs, sampled around atezolizumab (anti-PD-L1) treatment. The origin of the receptors is a woman of 80 years or more with urothelial cancer.

The chain is built from TRBV25-1 and TRBJ2-5; possibly TRBD1 for D (6 bases). In germline, CDR1 is MGHDK, CDR2 SYGVNS. Deletions cut 4 bases from V and 5 bases from J, with 20 bases between. The CDR3 is 16 residues long. The DNA of the CDR3 is TGTGCCAGCAGTGGGAACCCAGGGGCCTCTTCTGAGACCCAGTACTTC. It is translated as CASSGNPGASSETQYF.

The rearrangement uses TRBV7-9 and TRBJ2-2; D might be TRBD2 (6 bases). There are 17 residues in the CDR3. Germline lookup yields CDR1 SEHNR and CDR2 FQNEAQ (reference sequence). With 5 bases removed from V and 1 base from J, the gap between germline ends came to 17 bases. CDR3 sequence (DNA): TGTGCCAGCAGCCCCCCAGCGGAGGGGTTGAACACCGGGGAGCTGTTTTTT. Translated, it gives CASSPPAEGLNTGELFF.

The genes are TRBV27 and TRBJ2-1; no clear D gene. Trimming cost V 4 bases and J 10 bases, with 11 bases left between them. Germline V lookup: CDR1 MNHEY, CDR2 SMNVEV (reference sequence). The CDR3 length is 12 residues. CDR3 amino acids: CASSSPVSEQFF. CDR3 DNA sequence: TGTGCCAGCAGTTCCCCAGTTTCGGAGCAGTTCTTC.

As concerns this clone: One end of the junction varies from germline; a read error may be responsible. The chain combines TRBV30 with TRBJ1-2; 9 nucleotides line up with TRBD1. CDR3 length equals 14 residues. The V gene's germline CDR1 is GTSNPN and CDR2 SVGIG (reference sequence). CDR3 sequence (DNA): TGTGCTTGGACAGGGGCCACCCCTAACTATGGCTACACCTTC. The encoded protein is CAWTGATPNYGYTF.

Worth noting for this clone: Given the absence of the conserved phenylalanine or tryptophan at the CDR3 end, a read error is likely. Because the CDR3's place on the DNA is in doubt, the DNA is left out and the CDR3 is given as listed by TCRdb. The chain recombines TRBV30 with TRBJ1-1. The CDR3 totals 11 residues, both ends included. In germline, CDR1 is GTSNPN, CDR2 SVGIG (reference sequence). CDR3 in amino acids: CAWSAITGFYA.

The V gene is TRBV30, the J gene TRBJ2-1, with 9 bases that match TRBD2. Germline V gives CDR1 GTSNPN, CDR2 SVGIG (reference sequence). Trimming at V came to 8 bases and at J to 9 bases, leaving 11 bases not matched to a gene. This CDR3 spans 13 amino acids. CDR3 in DNA: TGTGCCAGCCTAGCGGGAAGGTTTGGTGAGCAGTTCTTC. This gives the protein CASLAGRFGEQFF. The complete variable domain, with remaining parts taken from reference TRBV30 and TRBJ2-1, reads SQTIHQWPATLVQPVGSPLSLECTVEGTSNPNLYWYRQAAGRGLQLLFYSVGIGQISSEVPQNLSASRPQDRQFILSSKKLLLSDSGFYLCASLAGRFGEQFFGPGTRLTVL.

The V gene is TRBV5-4, the J gene TRBJ2-6; TRBD1 aligns across 7 bases. Germline values: CDR1 SGHNT, CDR2 YYREEE (reference sequence). J lost 2 bases, V lost 3 bases, and 8 bases had no gene match. CDR3 length: 17 residues. In nucleotides, the CDR3 is TGTGCCAGCAGCTGGGACAGTGGAGCTACTGGGGCCAACGTCCTGACTTTC. Its translation: CASSWDSGATGANVLTF.

This rearrangement joins TRBV7-2 to TRBJ2-7, with 7 positions matching TRBD1. Germline CDR1 reads SGHTA; CDR2 reads FQGNSA. V lost 3 bases to trimming and J lost 2 bases; unmatched junction nucleotides: 7. The CDR3 length is 15 residues. In DNA form, the CDR3 reads TGTGCCAGCAGCTTTGACAGGGATTATACCTACGAGCAGTACTTC. It encodes CASSFDRDYTYEQYF.

V is TRBV10-2 and J is TRBJ1-1; D not certain. The V gene's germline CDR1 is WSHSY and CDR2 SAAADI. Between the trimmed V and J ends, which lost 3 bases and 0 bases, there was a span of 5 bases. The CDR3 runs 13 residues. CDR3 DNA: TGCGCCAGCAGTGAACAACTGAACACTGAAGCTTTCTTT. This encodes CASSEQLNTEAFF.

In its sample, this clone was seen once. The V gene is TRBV15, the J gene TRBJ2-7; D possibly corresponds to TRBD2 (6 bases). The CDR3 spans 16 residues. V lost 5 bases and J lost 3, with 20 bases in between. The germline V gene has CDR1 LNHNV and CDR2 YYDKDF (reference sequence). CDR3 amino acids: CATSRESGSSYYEQYF. In DNA, the CDR3 is TGTGCCACCAGCCGGGAGAGCGGTTCCAGCTACTACGAGCAGTACTTC.

The chain has TRBV21-1 and TRBJ2-5; the table's D call, TRBD2, was not checked against the DNA. TRBV21-1 is an annotated pseudogene. The CDR3 spans 14 residues. CDR3 DNA: TGTGCCAGCAGCAACTTGGACCGGGGGGAGACCCAGTACTTC. Its translation is CASSNLDRGETQYF.

V and J are TRBV18 and TRBJ2-2; no definite D call. This CDR3 spans 12 amino acids. The V gene lost 4 bases and the J gene lost 5 bases, with 5 bases spanning the gap. The germline gives CDR1 KGHSH, CDR2 LQKENI. The CDR3 here is CASSLLTGELFF. CDR3 in DNA: TGTGCCAGCTCACTTCTGACCGGGGAGCTGTTTTTT.

The chain has TRBV9 and TRBJ1-1, with D possibly TRBD1 on 6 matching bases. Germline V gene data show CDR1 as SGDLS and CDR2 as YYNGEE. V lost 4 bases and J 0 bases, leaving 16 bases between the germline ends. CDR3 length: 16 amino acids. In DNA, the CDR3 is TGTGCCAGCAGCCCACCCGGACAGTACATGAACACTGAAGCTTTCTTT. Translation: CASSPPGQYMNTEAFF.

This clone was observed a single time. The chain links TRBV7-2 to TRBJ1-4, with D possibly TRBD1 on 5 matching bases. CDR3 length equals 14 residues. Trimming pared 1 base from V and 7 bases from J, leaving 10 bases between. Germline CDR1 reads SGHTA; CDR2 reads FQGNSA. The CDR3 region has the DNA TGTGCCAGCAGCTTAGTATCCGGGGGTGAAAAACTGTTTTTT. This encodes CASSLVSGGEKLFF.

The rearrangement links TRBV13 to TRBJ2-1; 10 bases align to TRBD2. This CDR3 comprises 15 residues. The J segment lost 5 bases and the V segment lost 5 bases, leaving 6 bases of the junction unmatched. Per the germline V gene, CDR1 is PRHDT and CDR2 is FYEKMQ (reference sequence). CDR3 in DNA: TGTGCCAGCAGCCGACAGGGACTAGCGAACAATGAGCAGTTCTTC. This translates into CASSRQGLANNEQFF. The complete variable domain, with remaining parts taken from reference TRBV13 and TRBJ2-1, reads AAGVIQSPRHLIKEKRETATLKCYPIPRHDTVYWYQQGPGQDPQFLISFYEKMQSDKGSIPDRFSAQQFSDYHSELNMSSLELGDSALYFCASSRQGLANNEQFFGPGTRLTVL.

V usage is TRBV9 and J usage is TRBJ1-5; TRBD1 matches 11 bases. Germline trimming cut 4 bases from V and 4 bases from J; bases unmatched to any gene: 4. The CDR3 runs 15 residues. In germline, CDR1 is SGDLS, CDR2 YYNGEE. CDR3 protein: CASSLGQGGNQPQHF. The CDR3 region has the DNA TGTGCCAGCAGCCTGGGACAGGGGGGGAATCAGCCCCAGCATTTT.

The chain couples TRBV27 to TRBJ1-5; D call uncertain. The V end lost 1 base, the J end lost 1 base, and 8 bases lay between the germline ends. Germline CDR1 and CDR2: MNHEY and SMNVEV (reference sequence). This CDR3 region has 15 residues. The CDR3 reads CASSLFGRSNQPQHF. In DNA, the CDR3 is TGTGCCAGCAGTTTATTCGGCAGGAGCAATCAGCCCCAGCATTTT.

The chain combines TRBV5-4 with TRBJ2-7; 8 bases align to TRBD1. Germline V CDR1 and CDR2: SGHNT, YYREEE (reference sequence). The CDR3 extends over 11 amino acids. The V gene end was trimmed by 4 bases and the J gene end by 9 bases; junction bases not matched to a gene: 3. Written as DNA, the CDR3 is TGTGCCAGCAGCCCCGGACAGGGGCAGTACTTC. This encodes CASSPGQGQYF.

In DNA, the CDR3 is TGTGCCAGCAGCTCCCTCGGGAGCAAAGCTACTAACTATGGCTACACCTTC. Translated, it gives CASSSLGSKATNYGYTF. The chain carries TRBV9 and TRBJ1-2; no reliable D call. Trimming took off 4 bases at V and 0 bases at J, with 19 bases between the two ends. There are 17 residues in the CDR3. Germline V CDR1 and CDR2: SGDLS, YYNGEE.

J is TRBJ2-5 and V is TRBV6-6; a weak D match, TRBD1 (5 bases). Germline V gene sequence: CDR1 MNHNY, CDR2 SVGAGI (reference sequence). The CDR3 extends over 15 amino acids. V shed 2 bases and J shed 1 base, with 11 bases lying between them. CDR3 sequence (DNA): TGTGCCAGCAGTTACGGGGCCTGGGGCCAAGAGACCCAGTACTTC. Protein: CASSYGAWGQETQYF.

The V and J genes are TRBV28 and TRBJ2-7; 9 positions agree with TRBD1. The CDR3 is made up of 13 amino acids. Per germline, CDR1 MDHEN and CDR2 SYDVKM. V shed 8 bases and J 1 base; nucleotides not matched to a gene: 3. Written as DNA, the CDR3 is TGTGCCAGCGGGACAGGGTGGTCCTACGAGCAGTACTTC. Translation: CASGTGWSYEQYF.

The chain joins TRBV9 to TRBJ2-1, with 13 positions matching TRBD2. Looked up from germline, CDR1 is SGDLS and CDR2 is YYNGEE. After removal of 5 bases from V and 1 base from J, the junction contained 12 bases not matched to a gene. The CDR3 covers 19 residues. The CDR3 DNA is TGTGCCAGCAGTTTCACGGTACTAGCGGGAGGGAGGTCCTACAATGAGCAGTTCTTC. Encoded protein: CASSFTVLAGGRSYNEQFF.

The chain couples TRBV9 to TRBJ2-3; 7 positions agree with TRBD1. The J segment lost 2 bases and the V segment lost 4 bases, leaving 10 bases of the junction unmatched. CDR3 length equals 16 residues. CDR1 and CDR2 (germline): SGDLS, YYNGEE. Here the CDR3 DNA reads TGTGCCAGCAGCCCGAGGGCAGGGACAGCCACAGATACGCAGTATTTT. Its translation: CASSPRAGTATDTQYF.

This chain links TRBV4-2 with TRBJ1-4; 8 positions agree with TRBD1. Per germline, CDR1 LGHNA and CDR2 YNFKEQ. The CDR3 spans 18 residues. With 2 bases clipped from V and 0 bases from J, the junction kept 8 bases outside the gene matches. DNA of the CDR3: TGTGCCAGCAGCCAAAAACTACAGGGGGTTACAACTAATGAAAAACTGTTTTTT. Protein product: CASSQKLQGVTTNEKLFF.

The gene calls are TRBV27 and TRBJ2-7; D uncertain. Trimming cost V 2 bases and J 1 base, with 6 bases left between them. This CDR3 has 13 amino acids. Germline values: CDR1 MNHEY, CDR2 SMNVEV (reference sequence). This chain's CDR3 is CASSLQVSYEQYF. CDR3 DNA: TGTGCCAGCAGTTTACAGGTTTCCTACGAGCAGTACTTC.

This chain links TRBV5-4 with TRBJ2-7, with no clear D. Trimming left V 2 bases short and J 0 bases short, with 12 bases between. This CDR3 spans 15 amino acids. The germline CDR1 and CDR2 sequences are SGHNT and YYREEE (reference sequence). The CDR3 loop reads CASSLAQSASYEQYF. The CDR3 nucleotides read TGTGCCAGCAGCTTAGCCCAAAGCGCCTCCTACGAGCAGTACTTC.

The table lists this clone with a count of one. The J gene is TRBJ2-3, the V gene TRBV4-1, with D maybe TRBD2 (6 bases). V was pared by 4 bases and J by 3 bases, with 8 bases between. Per germline, CDR1 MGHRA and CDR2 YSYEKL. CDR3 size: 13 residues. CDR3 sequence reads: CASSPGATDTQYF. CDR3 sequence (DNA): TGCGCCAGCAGCCCGGGAGCAACAGATACGCAGTATTTT.